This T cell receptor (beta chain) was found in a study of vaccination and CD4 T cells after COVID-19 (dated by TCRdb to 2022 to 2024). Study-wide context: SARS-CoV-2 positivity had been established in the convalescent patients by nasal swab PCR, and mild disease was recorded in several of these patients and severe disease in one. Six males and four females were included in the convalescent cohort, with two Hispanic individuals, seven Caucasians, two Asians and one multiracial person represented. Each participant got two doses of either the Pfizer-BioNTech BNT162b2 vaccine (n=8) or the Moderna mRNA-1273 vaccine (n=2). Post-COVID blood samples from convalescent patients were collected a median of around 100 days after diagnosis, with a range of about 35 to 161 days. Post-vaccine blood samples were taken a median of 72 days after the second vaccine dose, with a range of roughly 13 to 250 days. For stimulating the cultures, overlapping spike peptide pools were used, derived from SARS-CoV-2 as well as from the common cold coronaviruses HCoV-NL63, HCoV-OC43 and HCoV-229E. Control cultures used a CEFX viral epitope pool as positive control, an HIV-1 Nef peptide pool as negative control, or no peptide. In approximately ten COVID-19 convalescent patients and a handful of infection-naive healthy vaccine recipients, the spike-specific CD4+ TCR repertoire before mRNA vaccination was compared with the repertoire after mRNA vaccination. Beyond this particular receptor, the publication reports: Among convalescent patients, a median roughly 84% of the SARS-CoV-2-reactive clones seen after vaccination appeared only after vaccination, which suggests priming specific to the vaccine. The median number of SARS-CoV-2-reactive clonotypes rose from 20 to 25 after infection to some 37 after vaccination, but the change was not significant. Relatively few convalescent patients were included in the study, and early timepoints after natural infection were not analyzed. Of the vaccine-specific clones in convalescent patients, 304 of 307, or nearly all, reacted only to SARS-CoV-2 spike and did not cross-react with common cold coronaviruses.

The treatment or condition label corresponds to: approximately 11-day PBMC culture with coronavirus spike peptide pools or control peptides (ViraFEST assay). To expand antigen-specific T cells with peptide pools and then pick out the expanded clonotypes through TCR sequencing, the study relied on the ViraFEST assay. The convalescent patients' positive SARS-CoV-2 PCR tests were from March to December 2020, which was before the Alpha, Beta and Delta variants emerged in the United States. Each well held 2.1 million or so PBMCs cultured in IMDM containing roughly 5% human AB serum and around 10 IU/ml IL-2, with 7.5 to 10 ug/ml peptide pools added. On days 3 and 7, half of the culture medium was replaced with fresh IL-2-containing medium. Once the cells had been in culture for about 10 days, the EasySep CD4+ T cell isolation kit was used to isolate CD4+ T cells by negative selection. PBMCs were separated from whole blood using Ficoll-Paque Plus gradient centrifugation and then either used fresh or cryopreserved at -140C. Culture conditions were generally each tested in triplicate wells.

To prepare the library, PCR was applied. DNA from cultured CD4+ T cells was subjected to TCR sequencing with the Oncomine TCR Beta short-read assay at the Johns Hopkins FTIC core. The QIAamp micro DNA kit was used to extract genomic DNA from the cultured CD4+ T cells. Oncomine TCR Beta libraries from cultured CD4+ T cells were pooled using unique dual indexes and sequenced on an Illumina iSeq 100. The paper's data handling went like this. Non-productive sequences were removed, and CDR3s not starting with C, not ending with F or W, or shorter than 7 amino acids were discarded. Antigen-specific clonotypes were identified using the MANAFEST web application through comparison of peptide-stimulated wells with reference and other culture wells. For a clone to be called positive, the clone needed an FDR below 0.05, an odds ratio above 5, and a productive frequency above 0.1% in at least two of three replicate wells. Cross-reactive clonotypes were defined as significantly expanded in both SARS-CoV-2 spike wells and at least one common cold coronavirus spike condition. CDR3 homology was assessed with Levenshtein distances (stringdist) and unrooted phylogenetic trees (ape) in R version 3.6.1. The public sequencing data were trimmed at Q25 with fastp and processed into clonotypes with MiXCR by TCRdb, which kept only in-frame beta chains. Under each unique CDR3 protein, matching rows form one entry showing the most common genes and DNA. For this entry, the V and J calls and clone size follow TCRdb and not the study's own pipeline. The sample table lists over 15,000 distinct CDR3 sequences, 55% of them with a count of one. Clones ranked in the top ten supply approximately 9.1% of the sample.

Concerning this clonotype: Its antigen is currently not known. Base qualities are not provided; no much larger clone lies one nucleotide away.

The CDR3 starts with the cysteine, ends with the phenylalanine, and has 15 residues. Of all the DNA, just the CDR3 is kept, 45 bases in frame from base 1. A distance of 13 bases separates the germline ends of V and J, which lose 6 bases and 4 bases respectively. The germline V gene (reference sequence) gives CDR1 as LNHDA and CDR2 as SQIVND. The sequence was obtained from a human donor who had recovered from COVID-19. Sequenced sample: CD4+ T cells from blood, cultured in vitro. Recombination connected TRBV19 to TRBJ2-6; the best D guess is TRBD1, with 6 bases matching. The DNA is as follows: TGTGCCAGTAGGGACAGATCTTTGGGGGCCAACGTCCTGACTTTC. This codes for CASRDRSLGANVLTF.